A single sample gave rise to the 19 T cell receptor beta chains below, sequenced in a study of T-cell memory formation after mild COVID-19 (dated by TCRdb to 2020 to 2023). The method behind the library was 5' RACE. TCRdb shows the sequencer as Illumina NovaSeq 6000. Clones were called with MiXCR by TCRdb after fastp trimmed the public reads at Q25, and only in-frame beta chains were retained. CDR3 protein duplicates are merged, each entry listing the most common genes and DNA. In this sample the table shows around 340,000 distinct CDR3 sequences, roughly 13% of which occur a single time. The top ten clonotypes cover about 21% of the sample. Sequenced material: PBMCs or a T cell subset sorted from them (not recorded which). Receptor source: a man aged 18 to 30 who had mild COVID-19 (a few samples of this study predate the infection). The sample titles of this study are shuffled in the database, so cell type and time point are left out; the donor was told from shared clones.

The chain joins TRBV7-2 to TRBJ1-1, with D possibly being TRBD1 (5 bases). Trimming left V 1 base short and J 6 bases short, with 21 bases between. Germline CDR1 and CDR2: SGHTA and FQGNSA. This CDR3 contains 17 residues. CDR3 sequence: CASSLVAVSGHRAEAFF. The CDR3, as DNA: TGTGCCAGCAGCTTAGTTGCCGTGTCAGGGCATAGGGCTGAAGCTTTCTTT.

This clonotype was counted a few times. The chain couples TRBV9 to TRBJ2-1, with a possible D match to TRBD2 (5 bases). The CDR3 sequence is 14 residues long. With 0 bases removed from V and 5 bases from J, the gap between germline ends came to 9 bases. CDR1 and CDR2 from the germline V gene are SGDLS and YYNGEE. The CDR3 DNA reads TGTGCCAGCAGCGTAGGTGCGGGCCACAATGAGCAGTTCTTC. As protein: CASSVGAGHNEQFF.

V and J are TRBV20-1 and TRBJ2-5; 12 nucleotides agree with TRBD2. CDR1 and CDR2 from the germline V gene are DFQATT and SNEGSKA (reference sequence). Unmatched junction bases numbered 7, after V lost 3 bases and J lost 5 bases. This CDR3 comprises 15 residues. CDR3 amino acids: CSASPLAGGQETQYF. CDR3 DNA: TGCAGTGCTAGTCCCCTAGCGGGGGGGCAGGAGACCCAGTACTTC.

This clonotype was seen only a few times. The CDR3 protein is CASSEVNQYQPQHF. CDR3 bases: TGTGCCAGCAGTGAAGTAAATCAGTATCAGCCCCAGCATTTT. The chain joins TRBV2 to TRBJ1-5; D unresolved. There are 14 residues in the CDR3. Trimming pared 1 base from V and 5 bases from J, leaving 9 bases between. Germline V CDR1 and CDR2: SNHLY, FYNNEI. The full variable domain, its missing parts supplied by reference TRBV2 and TRBJ1-5, is EPEVTQTPSHQVTQMGQEVILRCVPISNHLYFYWYRQILGQKVEFLVSFYNNEISEKSEIFDDQFSVERPDGSNFTLKIRSTKLEDSAMYFCASSEVNQYQPQHFGDGTRLSIL.

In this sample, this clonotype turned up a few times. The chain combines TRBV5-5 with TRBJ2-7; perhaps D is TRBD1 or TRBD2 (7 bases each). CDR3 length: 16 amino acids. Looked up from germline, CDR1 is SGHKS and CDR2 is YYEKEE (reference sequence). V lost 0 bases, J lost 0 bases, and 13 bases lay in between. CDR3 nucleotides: TGTGCCAGCAGCTTGGCGGGGGGACAGAACTCCTACGAGCAGTACTTC. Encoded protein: CASSLAGGQNSYEQYF.

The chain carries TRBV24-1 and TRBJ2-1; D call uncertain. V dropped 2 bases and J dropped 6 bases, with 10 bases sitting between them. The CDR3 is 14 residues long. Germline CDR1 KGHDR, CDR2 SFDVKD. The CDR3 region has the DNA TGTGCCACCAGTGATTCGAGGAGACGCAATGAGCAGTTCTTC. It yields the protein CATSDSRRRNEQFF.

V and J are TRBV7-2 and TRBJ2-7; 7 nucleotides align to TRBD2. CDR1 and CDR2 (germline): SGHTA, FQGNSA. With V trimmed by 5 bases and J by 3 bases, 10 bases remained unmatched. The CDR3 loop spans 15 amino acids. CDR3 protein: CASSLGGGPRYEQYV. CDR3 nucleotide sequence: TGTGCCAGCAGCCTGGGGGGGGGTCCCCGCTACGAGCAGTACGTC.

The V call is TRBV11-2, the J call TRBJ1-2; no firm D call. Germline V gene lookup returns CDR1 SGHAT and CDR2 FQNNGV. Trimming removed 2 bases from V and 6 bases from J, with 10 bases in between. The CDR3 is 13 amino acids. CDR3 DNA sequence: TGTGCCAGCAGCTTACTCCTCGGGGATGGCTACACCTTC. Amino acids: CASSLLLGDGYTF.

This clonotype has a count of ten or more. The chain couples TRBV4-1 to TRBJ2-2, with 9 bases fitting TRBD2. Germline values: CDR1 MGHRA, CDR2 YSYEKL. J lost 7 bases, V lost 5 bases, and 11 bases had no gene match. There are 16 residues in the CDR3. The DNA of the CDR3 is TGCGCCAGCAGCTTCCCTAATAGCGGGGGTATCGGGGAGCTGTTTTTT. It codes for CASSFPNSGGIGELFF.

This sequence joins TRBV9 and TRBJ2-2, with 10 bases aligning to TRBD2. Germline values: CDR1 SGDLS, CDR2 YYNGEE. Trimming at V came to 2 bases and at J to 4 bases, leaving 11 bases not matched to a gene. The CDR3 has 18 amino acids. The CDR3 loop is CASSVLWIAGGTTGELFF. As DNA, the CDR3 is TGTGCCAGCAGCGTCCTCTGGATAGCGGGGGGCACCACCGGGGAGCTGTTTTTT. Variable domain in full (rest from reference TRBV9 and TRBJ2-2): DSGVTQTPKHLITATGQRVTLRCSPRSGDLSVYWYQQSLDQGLQFLIQYYNGEERAKGNILERFSAQQFPDLHSELNLSSLELGDSALYFCASSVLWIAGGTTGELFFGEGSRLTVL.

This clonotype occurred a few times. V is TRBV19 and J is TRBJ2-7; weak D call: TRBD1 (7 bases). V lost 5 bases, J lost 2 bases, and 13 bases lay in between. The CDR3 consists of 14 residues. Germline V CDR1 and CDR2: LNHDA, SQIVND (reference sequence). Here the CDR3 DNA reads TGTGCCAGTAGTGTACAGGGGAGGACCTACGAGCAGTACTTC. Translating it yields CASSVQGRTYEQYF.

In DNA, the CDR3 is TGTGCCAGCAGTCCGGGGGAGGGGGCCTACGAGCAGTACGTC. It is translated as CASSPGEGAYEQYV. V gene TRBV7-9 combines with J gene TRBJ2-7; D is perhaps TRBD2 (7 bases). The CDR3 has 14 residues. V dropped 6 bases and J dropped 2 bases, with 14 bases sitting between them. From germline, CDR1 is SEHNR and CDR2 FQNEAQ (reference sequence).

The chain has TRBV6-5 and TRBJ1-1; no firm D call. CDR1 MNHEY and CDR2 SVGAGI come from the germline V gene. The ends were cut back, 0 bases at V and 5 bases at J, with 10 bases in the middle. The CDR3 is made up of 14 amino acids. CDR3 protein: CASSYSQRGTEAFF. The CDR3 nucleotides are TGTGCCAGCAGTTACTCCCAGCGGGGAACTGAAGCTTTCTTT.

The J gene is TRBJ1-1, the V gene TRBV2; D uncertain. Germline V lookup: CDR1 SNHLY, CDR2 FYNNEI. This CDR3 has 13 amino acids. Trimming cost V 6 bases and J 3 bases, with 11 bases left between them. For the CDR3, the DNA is TGTGCCAGCAGCTTAGACACCCACACTGAAGCTTTCTTT. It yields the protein CASSLDTHTEAFF.

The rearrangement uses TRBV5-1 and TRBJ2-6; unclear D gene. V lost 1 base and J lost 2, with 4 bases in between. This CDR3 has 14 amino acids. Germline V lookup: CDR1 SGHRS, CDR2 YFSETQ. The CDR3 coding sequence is TGCGCCAGCAGCTTGAACGCTGGGGCCAACGTCCTGACTTTC. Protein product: CASSLNAGANVLTF.

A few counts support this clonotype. In nucleotides, the CDR3 is TGTGCCACCAGTGATTCACCCCCGGGACGTCAGAAGTATTTT. It yields the protein CATSDSPPGRQKYF. The V call is TRBV24-1, the J call TRBJ2-3, with D perhaps given as TRBD1 or TRBD2 (5 bases each). Germline V gene lookup returns CDR1 KGHDR and CDR2 SFDVKD. The CDR3 sequence is 14 residues long. V was shortened by 2 bases and J by 13 bases, with 18 bases between the two germline ends.

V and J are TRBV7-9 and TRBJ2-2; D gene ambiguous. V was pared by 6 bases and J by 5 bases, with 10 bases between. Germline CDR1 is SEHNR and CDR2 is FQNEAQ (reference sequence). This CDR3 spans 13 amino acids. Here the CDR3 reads CASSPLRTGELFF. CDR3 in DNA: TGTGCCAGCAGTCCTTTAAGGACCGGGGAGCTGTTTTTT.

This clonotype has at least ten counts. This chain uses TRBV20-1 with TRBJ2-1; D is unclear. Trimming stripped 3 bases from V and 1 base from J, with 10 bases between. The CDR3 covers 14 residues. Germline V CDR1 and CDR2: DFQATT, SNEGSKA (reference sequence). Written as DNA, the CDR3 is TGCAGTGCTAGGGGCAGGATATCCTACAATGAGCAGTTCTTC. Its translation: CSARGRISYNEQFF.

The CDR3: CATSDVGSGRVNEQFF. Here the CDR3 DNA reads TGTGCCACCAGTGACGTTGGTAGCGGGAGGGTCAATGAGCAGTTCTTC. The chain employs TRBV24-1 and TRBJ2-1; TRBD2 matches at 11 bases. The CDR3 is 16 residues long. Per germline, CDR1 KGHDR and CDR2 SFDVKD. V lost 4 bases, J lost 6 bases, and 7 bases stayed unmatched.